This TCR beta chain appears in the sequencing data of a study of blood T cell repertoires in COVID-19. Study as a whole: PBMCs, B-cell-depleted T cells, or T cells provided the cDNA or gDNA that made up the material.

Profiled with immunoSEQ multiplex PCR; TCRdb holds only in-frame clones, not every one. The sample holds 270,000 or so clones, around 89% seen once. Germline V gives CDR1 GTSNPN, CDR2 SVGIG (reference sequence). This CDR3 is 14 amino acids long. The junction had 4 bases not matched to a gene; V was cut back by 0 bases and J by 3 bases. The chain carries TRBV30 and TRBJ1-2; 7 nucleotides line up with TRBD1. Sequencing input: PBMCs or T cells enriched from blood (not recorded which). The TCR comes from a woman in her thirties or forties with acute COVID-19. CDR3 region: CAWSVLQGDYGYTF. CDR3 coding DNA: TGTGCCTGGAGTGTACTTCAGGGGGACTATGGCTACACCTTC.